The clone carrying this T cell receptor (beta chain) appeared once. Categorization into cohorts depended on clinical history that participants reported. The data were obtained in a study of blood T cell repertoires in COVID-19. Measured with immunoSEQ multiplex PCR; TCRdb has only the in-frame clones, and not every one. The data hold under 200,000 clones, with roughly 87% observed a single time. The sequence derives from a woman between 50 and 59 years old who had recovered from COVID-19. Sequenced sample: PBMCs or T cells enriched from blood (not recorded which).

The CDR3 DNA is TGTGCCATCAGTGCTACTTACTCAGGGGCCCCACCTTGGAATTCACCCCTCCACTTT. As protein: CAISATYSGAPPWNSPLHF. This chain connects TRBV10-3 to TRBJ1-6; D perhaps matches TRBD1 (6 bases). Germline-derived CDR1 and CDR2 are ENHRY and SYGVKD. This CDR3 spans 19 amino acids. V lost 4 bases to trimming and J lost 7 bases, with 26 bases between them.